Presented here are 25 T cell receptor beta chains from one specimen sequenced in a study of post-analysis software for immune sequencing data. The study's findings and limits: Roughly five TRBV segments appeared more often in patients than in controls, and TRBV5-6, TRBV5-1 and TRBV20-1 were among these.

These receptors' targets are unknown. Prepared TCR beta cDNA libraries contained unique molecular identifiers. TCRdb recomputed calls from the PCR reads with MiXCR, one row per CDR3 protein. The sample consists of some 800,000 distinct CDR3 sequences, under 60% of them appearing once. Sample: blood. These receptors originate from a girl aged 10 to 17 with multiple sclerosis.

This chain joins TRBV7-9 and TRBJ1-1, with D tentatively TRBD1 (5 bases). Germline values: CDR1 SEHNR, CDR2 FQNEAQ (reference sequence). The ends were cut back, 0 bases at V and 4 bases at J, with 12 bases in the middle. The CDR3 is made up of 15 amino acids. Written as DNA, the CDR3 is TGTGCCAGCAGCTTAGCGCGGGGGACGGGCACTGAAGCTTTCTTT. Amino acids: CASSLARGTGTEAFF.

The chain is built from TRBV24-1 and TRBJ1-5; no reliable D call. The CDR3 has 14 residues. Germline V lookup: CDR1 KGHDR, CDR2 SFDVKD. The V and J ends lost 4 bases and 0 bases respectively, with 6 bases between them. The CDR3 region has the DNA TGTGCCACCAGTGAAGGGATTAGCAATCAGCCCCAGCATTTT. Residues: CATSEGISNQPQHF.

This clonotype was detected only once. The chain has TRBV5-6 and TRBJ2-3; D perhaps matches TRBD2 (5 bases). The germline V gene encodes CDR1 SGHDT and CDR2 YYEEEE. Trimming removed 3 bases from V and 0 bases from J, with 8 bases in between. The CDR3 has 14 amino acids. For the CDR3, the DNA is TGTGCCAGCAGCTGGGAGACTAGCACAGATACGCAGTATTTT. This sequence encodes CASSWETSTDTQYF.

The rearrangement joins TRBV12-3 or TRBV12-4 to TRBJ1-1; D unclear. The V gene lost 5 bases and the J gene lost 9 bases, with 22 bases spanning the gap. The CDR3 is made up of 15 amino acids. CDR3 in DNA: TGTGCCAGCAGTCCCCTGATGGGGAAAGATGTACAAGCTTTCTTT. Its protein product is CASSPLMGKDVQAFF.

V is TRBV7-2 and J is TRBJ2-5; D may match TRBD1 or TRBD2 (6 bases each). Trimming pared 3 bases from V and 3 bases from J, leaving 14 bases between. There are 15 residues in the CDR3. Germline V gene data show CDR1 as SGHTA and CDR2 as FQGNSA. This chain's CDR3 is CASSFVQGGKETQYF. The DNA of the CDR3 is TGTGCCAGCAGCTTCGTACAGGGCGGGAAAGAGACCCAGTACTTC.

The V call is TRBV18, the J call TRBJ2-4; D is undetermined. The germline V and J ends were trimmed by 3 bases and 0 bases, with 6 bases remaining between them. Germline V gene data show CDR1 as KGHSH and CDR2 as LQKENI. The CDR3 contains 14 residues. DNA of the CDR3: TGTGCCAGCTCACCGGTAATAGCCAAAAACATTCAGTACTTC. Translated, it gives CASSPVIAKNIQYF. Drawing the rest from reference TRBV18 and TRBJ2-4, the complete variable domain is NAGVMQNPRHLVRRRGQEARLRCSPMKGHSHVYWYRQLPEEGLKFMVYLQKENIIDESGMPKERFSAEFPKEGPSILRIQQVVRGDSAAYFCASSPVIAKNIQYFGAGTRLSVL.

In its sample, this clonotype was seen a few times. V and J are TRBV10-3 and TRBJ2-3; 9 bases are shared with TRBD2. The V gene end was trimmed by 0 bases and the J gene end by 8 bases; junction bases not matched to a gene: 6. Germline-derived CDR1 and CDR2 are ENHRY and SYGVKD. The CDR3 is 15 residues long. CDR3 sequence: CAISESGREGPTQYF. In nucleotides, the CDR3 is TGTGCCATCAGTGAGTCTGGGCGGGAGGGCCCTACGCAGTATTTT.

In this sample, this clonotype turned up a few times. The rearrangement links TRBV4-3 to TRBJ2-5, with a possible D match to TRBD1 (5 bases). The CDR3 has 15 amino acids. The germline V gene encodes CDR1 LGHNA and CDR2 YSLEER. V lost 1 base, J lost 1 base, and 10 bases lay in between. The DNA of the CDR3 is TGCGCCAGCAGCCAAGTTCAGGGTCCCCAAGAGACCCAGTACTTC. Amino acid sequence: CASSQVQGPQETQYF.

This clonotype was detected a few times. J is TRBJ2-7 and V is TRBV5-1; D not resolved. The DNA end is more similar to TRBJ2-4, so the J call may be wrong. The germline gives CDR1 SGHRS, CDR2 YFSETQ. The CDR3 consists of 17 residues. The CDR3 sequence is CASSLGFDSPQKNIQYF. DNA of the CDR3: TGCGCCAGCAGCTTGGGGTTCGATTCTCCGCAGAAAAACATTCAGTACTTC.

The rearrangement links TRBV20-1 to TRBJ2-7, with D possibly being TRBD1 or TRBD2 (5 bases each). The V and J ends lost 6 bases and 0 bases respectively, with 12 bases between them. Germline V gives CDR1 DFQATT, CDR2 SNEGSKA (reference sequence). The CDR3 sequence is 13 residues long. The CDR3 protein is CSALEGNSYEQYF. In nucleotides, the CDR3 is TGCAGTGCCCTCGAGGGGAACTCCTACGAGCAGTACTTC.

The gene calls are TRBV12-3 or TRBV12-4 and TRBJ2-7; 14 nucleotides match TRBD2. J gave up 4 bases and V 7 bases, and 6 bases lay outside the gene matches. This CDR3 is 15 amino acids long. The DNA of the CDR3 is TGTGCCAGCACCCCGGGACTAGCGGGAGTGTACGAGCAGTACTTC. It codes for CASTPGLAGVYEQYF.

The chain uses TRBV5-1 and TRBJ2-1, with a tentative D call TRBD2 (6 bases). This CDR3 contains 16 residues. Germline loops: CDR1 SGHRS, CDR2 YFSETQ. Trimming took 0 bases from V and 4 from J, leaving 14 bases between them. The CDR3 nucleotides are TGCGCCAGCAGCTTGGGTCCCCCTAGCGCATACAATGAGCAGTTCTTC. This codes for CASSLGPPSAYNEQFF.

The V call is TRBV11-2, the J call TRBJ2-1; D ambiguous. The V end was cut by 4 bases, the J end by 13 bases, with 11 bases between. The CDR3 runs to 11 residues. Per germline, CDR1 SGHAT and CDR2 FQNNGV. CDR3 in DNA: TGTGCCAGCAGCTCGTGTTCTCCCCAGTTCTTC. Protein sequence: CASSSCSPQFF.

This clonotype was detected a few times. The V and J genes are TRBV20-1 and TRBJ2-1; the match to TRBD2 covers 12 bases. V lost 4 bases to trimming and J lost 9 bases; unmatched junction nucleotides: 13. Germline CDR1 is DFQATT and CDR2 is SNEGSKA (reference sequence). CDR3 length: 16 amino acids. CDR3 in amino acids: CSATILAGGPTGEQFF. The CDR3 DNA reads as TGCAGTGCTACGATACTAGCGGGAGGTCCTACCGGTGAGCAGTTCTTC.

In this sample, this clonotype turned up a few times. The chain has TRBV12-3 or TRBV12-4 and TRBJ2-7, with D unresolved. The CDR3 has 15 amino acids. With 2 bases removed from V and 4 bases from J, the gap between germline ends came to 15 bases. The CDR3 sequence: CASSLYSSPIYEQYF. For the CDR3, the DNA is TGTGCCAGCAGTTTATATTCGTCACCGATTTACGAGCAGTACTTC.

In this sample, this clonotype turned up a few times. This chain connects TRBV7-8 to TRBJ2-7; 11 bases fit TRBD2. V lost 5 bases to trimming and J lost 3 bases; unmatched junction nucleotides: 21. The CDR3 has 20 amino acids. Germline V gene lookup returns CDR1 SGHVS and CDR2 FQNEAQ. In DNA, the CDR3 is TGTGCCAGCAGCCCCCGACAGGGCGGTAGCGGGAGGGCCTTAGGCTACGAGCAGTACTTC. It codes for CASSPRQGGSGRALGYEQYF. Looking up the rest from reference TRBV7-8 and TRBJ2-7 gives the full variable domain: GAGVSQSPRYKVAKRGQDVALRCDPISGHVSLFWYQQALGQGPEFLTYFQNEAQLDKSGLPSDRFFAERPEGSVSTLKIQRTQQEDSAVYLCASSPRQGGSGRALGYEQYFGPGTRLTVT.

In this sample, this clonotype turned up a few times. The gene calls are TRBV12-3 or TRBV12-4 and TRBJ2-2; 8 bases align to TRBD2. CDR3 size: 15 residues. Trimming removed 8 bases from V and 5 bases from J; junction bases left unmatched: 10. CDR3: CASLGAGVGTGELFF. The CDR3 DNA sequence: TGTGCCAGCTTGGGAGCGGGAGTGGGGACCGGGGAGCTGTTTTTT.

The chain employs TRBV29-1 and TRBJ1-5; D might be TRBD1 (6 bases). With 4 bases removed from V and 1 base from J, the gap between germline ends came to 8 bases. Germline loops: CDR1 SQVTM, CDR2 ANQGSEA. This CDR3 is built from 13 residues. The DNA of the CDR3 is TGCAGCGTTGTGACAGGAAGCAATCAGCCCCAGCATTTT. Protein sequence: CSVVTGSNQPQHF. The variable domain in full, completed from reference TRBV29-1 and TRBJ1-5, reads SAVISQKPSRDICQRGTSLTIQCQVDSQVTMMFWYRQQPGQSLTLIATANQGSEATYESGFVIDKFPISRPNLTFSTLTVSNMSPEDSSIYLCSVVTGSNQPQHFGDGTRLSIL.

The V gene is TRBV7-9, the J gene TRBJ2-7, with D uncertain. This CDR3 has 13 residues. Germline loops: CDR1 SEHNR, CDR2 FQNEAQ (reference sequence). V was trimmed by 2 bases and J by 2 bases, leaving 7 bases between them. CDR3 coding DNA: TGTGCCAGCAGCTTATTTACAACCTACGAGCAGTACTTC. Amino acid sequence: CASSLFTTYEQYF.

This chain links TRBV29-1 with TRBJ1-1; perhaps TRBD1 as D (6 bases). This CDR3 contains 10 residues. Trimming took 6 bases from V and 7 from J, leaving 9 bases between them. Per the germline V gene, CDR1 is SQVTM and CDR2 is ANQGSEA. The CDR3 DNA reads TGCAGCGTGGGACACAATGAAGCTTTCTTT. Translation gives CSVGHNEAFF.

The sample holds a few counts of this clonotype. The gene calls are TRBV6-5 and TRBJ1-1; possibly TRBD1 for D (6 bases). This CDR3 region has 14 residues. Germline CDR1 is MNHEY and CDR2 is SVGAGI. The germline V and J ends were trimmed by 1 base and 5 bases, with 11 bases remaining between them. The CDR3 DNA follows: TGTGCCAGCAGTTACTTTAGGGGGGGGACTGAAGCTTTCTTT. Protein product: CASSYFRGGTEAFF.

The rearrangement uses TRBV7-3 and TRBJ2-5, with TRBD2 matching 11 bases. This CDR3 comprises 16 residues. Germline CDR1 SGHTA, CDR2 FQGTGA. V was clipped by 0 bases and J by 1 base; unmatched bases: 1. In DNA form, the CDR3 reads TGTGCCAGCAGCTTAACCGGGACTAGCGGCCAAGAGACCCAGTACTTC. This codes for CASSLTGTSGQETQYF. Complete variable domain (other parts from reference TRBV7-3 and TRBJ2-5): GAGVSQTPSNKVTEKGKYVELRCDPISGHTALYWYRQSLGQGPEFLIYFQGTGAADDSGLPNDRFFAVRPEGSVSTLKIQRTERGDSAVYLCASSLTGTSGQETQYFGPGTRLLVL.

V is TRBV4-1 and J is TRBJ1-1, with D uncertain. Germline V gives CDR1 MGHRA, CDR2 YSYEKL. The ends were cut back, 3 bases at V and 1 base at J, with 12 bases in the middle. CDR3 length: 15 residues. The CDR3 here is CASSQKDVGNTEAFF. Written as DNA, the CDR3 is TGCGCCAGCAGCCAGAAGGACGTCGGGAACACTGAAGCTTTCTTT.

The chain links TRBV20-1 to TRBJ2-1; 9 bases align to TRBD2. J gave up 2 bases and V 0 bases, and 5 bases lay outside the gene matches. Germline loops: CDR1 DFQATT, CDR2 SNEGSKA (reference sequence). The CDR3 covers 16 residues. The CDR3 protein is CSARDQVAGAYNEQFF. In DNA form, the CDR3 reads TGCAGTGCTAGAGATCAGGTAGCGGGAGCCTACAATGAGCAGTTCTTC.

The CDR3 protein is CATSRVGDRPNQPQHF. DNA of the CDR3: TGTGCCACCAGCAGAGTCGGGGACAGGCCAAATCAGCCCCAGCATTTT. The J gene is TRBJ1-5, the V gene TRBV15; the match to TRBD1 covers 8 bases. The J segment lost 4 bases and the V segment lost 1 base, leaving 6 bases of the junction unmatched. The CDR3 length is 16 residues. Germline V lookup: CDR1 LNHNV, CDR2 YYDKDF (reference sequence).